This TCR beta chain appears in the sequencing data of a study of blood T cell repertoires in COVID-19. Sequencing was performed with immunoSEQ multiplex PCR; in TCRdb, only in-frame clones are kept and a portion is missing. The table has about 71,000 clones, about 81% seen once. Germline CDR1 SGHVS, CDR2 FNYEAQ. The CDR3 sequence is 15 residues long. Trimming cost V 1 base and J 6 bases, with 10 bases left between them. The TCR sequence derives from a woman older than 75 with acute or convalescent COVID-19. Material: peripheral blood. The chain couples TRBV7-6 to TRBJ1-6, with TRBD1 as a possible D gene (5 bases). The CDR3 sequence: CASSLGSQGNSPLHF. The CDR3 bases are TGTGCCAGCAGCTTAGGAAGTCAGGGTAATTCACCCCTCCACTTT.